The clone carrying this TCR beta chain was counted only a few times. The sample belongs to a study of regulatory T cells in long-lasting Graves disease. Time point denoted: persistent/refractory GD, antithyroid drugs over 5 years with positive TRAb. Following extraction of RNA from PBMCs, that RNA was used to make the TCR library. Relying on iRepertoire HTBI primers and Arm-PCR of CDR3 regions, the team built TCR beta libraries. From the multiplex PCR reads, TCRdb called clonotypes with MiXCR, one entry per CDR3 protein. The data hold a few hundred thousand distinct CDR3 sequences, with 23% observed a single time. The CDR3 consists of 17 residues. V lost 6 bases to trimming and J lost 8 bases; unmatched junction nucleotides: 17. Per the germline V gene, CDR1 is MNHNS and CDR2 is SASEGT.

The sequencing used peripheral blood mononuclear cells (PBMCs), collected when the disease was refractory, from a patient treated with antithyroid drugs. This sequence joins TRBV6-1 and TRBJ2-2; 8 bases match TRBD2. The TCR was taken from a female donor with Graves disease. CDR3 region: CASSVLRTSGSRGELFF. In DNA, the CDR3 is TGTGCCAGCAGCGTCTTAAGAACGAGCGGGAGTAGGGGGGAGCTGTTTTTT.